This T cell receptor beta chain was sequenced for a study of CD8+ T cells in alopecia areata. On the study more broadly: The tofacitinib course ran for 6 to 18 months and was followed by 6 months off drug.

About this clone itself: Its ends do not fully match the called genes, so a read error is possible.

Investigators isolated RNA and reverse transcribed it into cDNA to act as the sequencing template. This table comes from immunoSEQ multiplex PCR, and its TCRdb copy is limited to in-frame clones, with some not included. The sample includes 110,000 to 150,000 clones, about 60% of them seen just once. Germline V gene data show CDR1 as SGHDT and CDR2 as YYEEEE. CDR3 length equals 15 residues. This chain connects TRBV5-6 to TRBJ1-1; the match to TRBD1 covers 7 bases. The TCR sequence derives from a human donor with alopecia areata. The material sequenced was CD4+ T cells sorted from blood, taken at week 0. The CDR3 region is CAGSSFLDRDSEAFF. The CDR3 DNA follows: TGTGCCGGCAGCTCTTTCCTTGACAGGGACTCTGAAGCCTTCTTT.